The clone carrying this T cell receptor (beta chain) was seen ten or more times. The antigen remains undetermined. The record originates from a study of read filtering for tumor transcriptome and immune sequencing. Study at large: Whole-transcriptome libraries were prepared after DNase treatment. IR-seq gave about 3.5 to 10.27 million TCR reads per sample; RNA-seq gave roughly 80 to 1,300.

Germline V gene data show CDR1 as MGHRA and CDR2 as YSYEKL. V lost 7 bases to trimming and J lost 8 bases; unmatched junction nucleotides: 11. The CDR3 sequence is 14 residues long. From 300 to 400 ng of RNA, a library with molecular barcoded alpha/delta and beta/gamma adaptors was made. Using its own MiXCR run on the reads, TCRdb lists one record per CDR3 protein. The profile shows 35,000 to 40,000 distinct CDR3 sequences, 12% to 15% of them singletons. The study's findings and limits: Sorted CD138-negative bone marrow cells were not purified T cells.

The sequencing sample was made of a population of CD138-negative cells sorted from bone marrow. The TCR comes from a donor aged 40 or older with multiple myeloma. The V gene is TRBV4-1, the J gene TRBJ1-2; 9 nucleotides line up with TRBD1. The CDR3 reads CASTLEQGAWGYTF. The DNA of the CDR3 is TGCGCCAGCACCCTAGAACAGGGGGCGTGGGGCTACACCTTC.